This T cell receptor beta chain is drawn from a study of beta chain features in type 1 diabetes. This clone was observed a few times. Germline CDR1 and CDR2: SGHVS and FNYEAQ. The CDR3 runs 17 residues. V shed 1 base and J 0 bases; nucleotides not matched to a gene: 5. Expressed TCRB transcripts were sequenced because the isolated RNA had all been reverse transcribed beforehand. Only in-frame clones appear in the TCRdb table, and some are missing; sequencing was by immunoSEQ multiplex PCR. The table includes about 410,000 clones, roughly 14% detected once. Input material: naive CD4+ T cells from blood. The TCR sequence derives from a man under 40 in good health. The chain carries TRBV7-6 and TRBJ2-2; 7 positions match TRBD2. Written as DNA, the CDR3 is TGTGCCAGCAGCTTAGTGGCCAGCGGGGCGAACACCGGGGAGCTGTTTTTT. As protein: CASSLVASGANTGELFF. Variable domain in full (rest from reference TRBV7-6 and TRBJ2-2): GAGVSQSPRYKVTKRGQDVALRCDPISGHVSLYWYRQALGQGPEFLTYFNYEAQQDKSGLPNDRFSAERPEGSISTLTIQRTEQRDSAMYRCASSLVASGANTGELFFGEGSRLTVL.